This T cell receptor beta chain was identified during a study of T cell repertoires in cytomegalovirus infection. Whole-study context: CMV infection together with matching HLA type was indicated by public TCR beta signatures. Study results and caveats: HLA-C-restricted CMV clonotypes gave the most frequent clonotype in two of eight donors.

This CDR3 has 20 amino acids. Germline V lookup: CDR1 LGHNA, CDR2 YNFKEQ. V trimming: 0 bases; J trimming: 4 bases; junction bases outside the gene matches: 19. In regard to this clonotype: The antigen remains unidentified.

TCRdb analysed the reads with MiXCR anew, one entry per CDR3 protein. The sample shows fewer than 700,000 distinct CDR3 sequences, 24% of them seen only once. Specimen: CD8+ T cells from PBMCs. The TCR originated in a human donor in good health (CMV status not recorded). Some clones in this sample may be carry-over from other donors' samples. The chain employs TRBV4-2 and TRBJ1-1, with 8 bases that match TRBD1. The CDR3: CASSQDPPLTGVFGGTEAFF. The CDR3 DNA follows: TGTGCCAGCAGCCAAGACCCCCCACTGACAGGGGTGTTTGGGGGCACTGAAGCTTTCTTT.